These T cell receptor beta chains were read from a single sample in a study of response to subunit inactivated influenza vaccine. TCRdb re-called the RT-PCR reads through MiXCR, storing one row per CDR3 protein. The profile shows about 520,000 distinct CDR3 sequences, over 25% of them singletons. The sequenced sample was CD4+ T cells sorted from PBMCs, obtained roughly 5 days after vaccination. The receptor source for this set is a man aged 50 or older who received an inactivated influenza vaccine. The CDR3 runs from the conserved cysteine through the conserved F or W. The D gene is left open where the match is weak. Clone size is not always given. Where it is, it says once, few, many or a class for expanded clones.

d_gene	j_gene	abundance	v_gene	CDR3nt	CDR3aa
TRBD2	TRBJ2-1	many	TRBV29-1	TGCAGCGCGGGCGGGCTAGCGGGAGTCTACAATGAGCAGTTCTTC	CSAGGLAGVYNEQFF
TRBD1	TRBJ2-2	few	TRBV29-1	TGCAGCGGGCGACAGGGCGGCAGCACCGGGGAGCTGTTTTTT	CSGRQGGSTGELFF
TRBD1	TRBJ1-5	few	TRBV10-3	TGTGCCATCAGTGCCCGGGACAGTGGTGTGGGCAATCAGCCCCAGCATTTT	CAISARDSGVGNQPQHF
.	TRBJ2-5	.	TRBV27	TGTGCCACCAAACAGGGAAATCGGGAGACCCAGTACTTC	CATKQGNRETQYF
TRBD1	TRBJ1-2	.	TRBV20-1	TGCAGTGCTAGCCCTAGCCCGACTGACAGGGAAGGCTACACCTTC	CSASPSPTDREGYTF
.	TRBJ2-1	many	TRBV9	TGTGCCAGCAGCGTAGGAGGTCTCCATGAGCAGTTCTTC	CASSVGGLHEQFF
TRBD1	TRBJ2-4	many	TRBV7-6	TGTGCCAGCAGCCCCCTACTCGGACAGGAAAAGACCAAAAACATTCAGTACTTC	CASSPLLGQEKTKNIQYF
TRBD1	TRBJ2-6	.	TRBV5-1	TGCGCCAGCAGCTTCCAGGGGGCTGGGGGGGCCAACGTCCTGACTTTC	CASSFQGAGGANVLTF
.	TRBJ1-4	few	TRBV20-1	TGCAGTGCTAGCCAGGGGTATAATGAAAAACTGTTTTTT	CSASQGYNEKLFF
.	TRBJ2-5	many	TRBV12-3/TRBV12-4	TGTGCCAGCAGTCTTGTTTCAGGAGAGACCCAGTACTTC	CASSLVSGETQYF
.	TRBJ2-1	.	TRBV28	TGTGCCAGCACCTCTACAGGGCCTAGCTCCTACAATGAGCAGTTCTTC	CASTSTGPSSYNEQFF
TRBD1	TRBJ2-7	.	TRBV19	TGTGCCAGTAGTACCCAGGGGGCCACGACCTACGAGCAGTACTTC	CASSTQGATTYEQYF
TRBD2	TRBJ2-1	.	TRBV20-1	TGCAGTGCAGTGCTAGCGGGAAGATACAATGAGCAGTTCTTC	CSAVLAGRYNEQFF